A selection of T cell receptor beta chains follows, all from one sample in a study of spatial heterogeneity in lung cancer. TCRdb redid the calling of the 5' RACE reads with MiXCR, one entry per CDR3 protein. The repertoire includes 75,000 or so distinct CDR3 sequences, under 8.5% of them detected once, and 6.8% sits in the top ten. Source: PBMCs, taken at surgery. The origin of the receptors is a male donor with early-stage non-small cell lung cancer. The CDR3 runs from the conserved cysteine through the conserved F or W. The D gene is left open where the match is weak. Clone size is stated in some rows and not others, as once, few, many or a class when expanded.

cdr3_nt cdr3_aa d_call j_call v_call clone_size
TGTGCCAGCTCGGCAGGTTCCTACAATGAGCAGTTCTTC CASSAGSYNEQFF . TRBJ2-1 TRBV9 many
TGTGCCAGCAGTCTTCCGGACAGGGGCAATCAGCCCCAGCATTTT CASSLPDRGNQPQHF TRBD1 TRBJ1-5 TRBV6-2/TRBV6-3 .
TGCGCCAGCAGCTTTGGGCCGCCGAACACTGAAGCTTTCTTT CASSFGPPNTEAFF . TRBJ1-1 TRBV5-1 .
TGCAGCGTTGTTGGTAGGGACGGGGAAAAACTGTTTTTT CSVVGRDGEKLFF . TRBJ1-4 TRBV29-1 .
TGCGCCAGCAGCCAAGAGTTGAGCTCCTATAATTCACCCCTCCACTTT CASSQELSSYNSPLHF . TRBJ1-6 TRBV4-3 few
TGTGCCAGCAGTTTACCAGCTAACTATGGCTACACCTTC CASSLPANYGYTF . TRBJ1-2 TRBV12-3/TRBV12-4 many
TGTGCCAGCCAGTCGGGACAGTCCGCCTATGGCTACACCTTC CASQSGQSAYGYTF TRBD1 TRBJ1-2 TRBV3-1 .
TGTGCCAGCAGTTTCGGGTCCCGGGGGCTCGACACTGAAGCTTTCTTT CASSFGSRGLDTEAFF . TRBJ1-1 TRBV12-3/TRBV12-4 few
TGTGCCAGCAGCTTACTCAGGCAGGGACACTCTGGAAACACCATATATTTT CASSLLRQGHSGNTIYF . TRBJ1-3 TRBV7-9 many
TGTGCCACCAGTGAACGGAACTTGGAGCAGTTCTTC CATSERNLEQFF . TRBJ2-1 TRBV24-1 many
TGTGCCAGTAGTGTTCCGGGACTCCTTTACAATGAGCAGTTCTTC CASSVPGLLYNEQFF . TRBJ2-1 TRBV19 .
TGTGCCAGCAGCTCCGTGGAGGGCTACACCTTC CASSSVEGYTF . TRBJ1-2 TRBV7-9 .
TGCGCCAGCAGCTTGGCCCTGGGAGCTCAGCCCCAGCATTTT CASSLALGAQPQHF . TRBJ1-5 TRBV5-1 .
TGTGCCAGCAGCCAAGCCCCGGGCGAGGAGACCCAGTACTTC CASSQAPGEETQYF . TRBJ2-5 TRBV4-2 .
TGTGCCATCAGTGGAGGGGAGAGCGGCTACACCTTC CAISGGESGYTF . TRBJ1-2 TRBV10-3 many
TGCAGTGCTCCCTTACAGGGGAGCTACGAGCAGTACTTC CSAPLQGSYEQYF TRBD1 TRBJ2-7 TRBV20-1 many
TGCAGTGCTAGAGAGGGAGGGAGCAATCAGCCCCAGCATTTT CSAREGGSNQPQHF . TRBJ1-5 TRBV20-1 .
TGCGCCAGCAGCTTACAGGGAGGGATGAACTATGGCTACACCTTC CASSLQGGMNYGYTF . TRBJ1-2 TRBV5-1 many
TGTGCCAGCAGCTTCGAGGTTTCACCCCTCCACTTT CASSFEVSPLHF . TRBJ1-6 TRBV7-9 few
TGCGCCAGCAGCCATCAGGCACGTCAGCTGAACACTGAAGCTTTCTTT CASSHQARQLNTEAFF . TRBJ1-1 TRBV4-1 few
TGTGCCAGCAGTTTATTTGCAGGGACGACCGATGAGCAGTTCTTC CASSLFAGTTDEQFF . TRBJ2-1 TRBV6-5 few
TGTGCCAGCTCACCGTCGGGAGCCCCAGATACGCAGTATTTT CASSPSGAPDTQYF . TRBJ2-3 TRBV18 few
TGTGCCAGCAGTGAATGGGGACACCAGACCCAGTACTTC CASSEWGHQTQYF . TRBJ2-5 TRBV25-1 many
TGCAGTGCTAGAAGGACTAGCGGGATCACTGCTGAGCAGTTCTTC CSARRTSGITAEQFF TRBD2 TRBJ2-1 TRBV20-1 many
TGCAGTGCTGATGGTTCTAGCGGGTTCACAGATACGCAGTATTTT CSADGSSGFTDTQYF TRBD2 TRBJ2-3 TRBV20-1 many
TGTGCCAGCAGTCCGGGACTAGCAGACGACGTTGAGCAGTTCTTC CASSPGLADDVEQFF TRBD2 TRBJ2-1 TRBV12-3/TRBV12-4 few
TGTGCCAGCAGTAAACAGGGGGTCGGAACCTACGAGCAGTACTTC CASSKQGVGTYEQYF TRBD1 TRBJ2-7 TRBV6-6 many
TGTGCCAGCTCACCCGGACTAGAGGATACGCAGTATTTT CASSPGLEDTQYF TRBD2 TRBJ2-3 TRBV18 .
TGTGCCAGCAGTCACCCGACGGGGGAGCTGTTTTTT CASSHPTGELFF . TRBJ2-2 TRBV7-2 many
TGTGCCAGCAGTTCCCGAGGGGATGGCTACACCTTC CASSSRGDGYTF . TRBJ1-2 TRBV6-5 many
TGTGCCAGCAGCCAAACAGGGGGCACGAACACTGAAGCTTTCTTT CASSQTGGTNTEAFF TRBD1 TRBJ1-1 TRBV3-1 few
TGTGCCAGCAGCCAAACCAGCGGGCCCAGCTCCTACAATGAGCAGTTCTTC CASSQTSGPSSYNEQFF . TRBJ2-1 TRBV3-1 many
TGTGCCAGCTCACCAAAGACGGATCATAACTATGGCTACACCTTC CASSPKTDHNYGYTF . TRBJ1-2 TRBV18 few
TGTGCCATCGCACTAAGGGACACTGAAGCTTTCTTT CAIALRDTEAFF . TRBJ1-1 TRBV6-6 many
TGTGCCAGCAGTTACTCGGGGTTTCCGGGACAGTCCTATAATTCACCCCTCCACTTT CASSYSGFPGQSYNSPLHF TRBD1 TRBJ1-6 TRBV6-5 .
TGTGCCAGCAGCCAAGAAAGTGTATCCAGTAGTGGCTACACCTTC CASSQESVSSSGYTF . TRBJ1-2 TRBV4-2 .
TGCGCCAGCAGCTCTAGACTAGCAGGATCCTACAATGAGCAGTTCTTC CASSSRLAGSYNEQFF TRBD2 TRBJ2-1 TRBV5-1 .
TGTGCCAGCAGGGACAGGTTCACCGGGGAGCTGTTTTTT CASRDRFTGELFF TRBD1 TRBJ2-2 TRBV6-5 .
TGTGCCAGCAGTTACTCCGGCAGAAACAATGAGCAGTTCTTC CASSYSGRNNEQFF . TRBJ2-1 TRBV6-2/TRBV6-3 .
TGTGCCAGCTCCCTGGGGAACCAGTTTGATGGCTACACCTTC CASSLGNQFDGYTF . TRBJ1-2 TRBV18 many
TGTGCCAGCAGCCGGCCGGTCCTAGCGGGAGGCCCCTACAATGAGCAGTTCTTC CASSRPVLAGGPYNEQFF TRBD2 TRBJ2-1 TRBV12-3/TRBV12-4 many
TGTGCCAGCAGTGGACAGCTCCCCTCTGGGGCCAACGTCCTGACTTTC CASSGQLPSGANVLTF . TRBJ2-6 TRBV2 .
TGCGCCAGCAGCTTGGTAGCGGGGAGTACAAATGGGTTCTTC CASSLVAGSTNGFF TRBD2 TRBJ2-1 TRBV5-1 many
TGTGCCAGCGCCGGGACAGACATATCCTACGAGCAGTACTTC CASAGTDISYEQYF TRBD1 TRBJ2-7 TRBV25-1 many
TGTGCCAGCAGCTGGGGGAGTACTAATGAAAAACTGTTTTTT CASSWGSTNEKLFF . TRBJ1-4 TRBV5-6 .
TGTGCCAGCAGGGGGGAGTTGGTCCCCTACGAGCAGTACTTC CASRGELVPYEQYF . TRBJ2-7 TRBV2 many
TGCGCCAGCAGCTTGGCGGGACTAGCGGGAGGCTCGATTGCGGATTTT CASSLAGLAGGSIADF TRBD2 TRBJ2-3 TRBV5-1 many
TGCGCCAGCAGCCCGGGACTAGCGGGAGGGCCCTCGTACGAGCAGTACTTC CASSPGLAGGPSYEQYF TRBD2 TRBJ2-7 TRBV5-1 many
TGTGCCATCAGTGAGTCATCACCGGGCGGGGAGACTAGGCCCCAGCATTTT CAISESSPGGETRPQHF . TRBJ1-5 TRBV10-3 .
TGTGCCAGCAGTTACAGCGGCAGGGGTGACACCGGGGAGCTGTTTTTT CASSYSGRGDTGELFF . TRBJ2-2 TRBV6-2/TRBV6-3 .
TGTGCCAGCAGCGTTCAAGCGCCGAACACCGGGGAGCTGTTTTTT CASSVQAPNTGELFF . TRBJ2-2 TRBV9 few
TGTGCCAGCAGCCAAATAGTGAACGGGGAGCTGTTTTTT CASSQIVNGELFF . TRBJ2-2 TRBV3-1 .
TGTGCCAGCAGTGATGCGGGGGCGCCGAGGGTCACTGAAGCTTTCTTT CASSDAGAPRVTEAFF . TRBJ1-1 TRBV2 few
TGTGCCAGCAGTTACCAGCGGACAGTGGAAAATGAAGCTTTCTTT CASSYQRTVENEAFF . TRBJ1-1 TRBV6-6 .
TGTGCCAGCAGTTTAGTGTTCAACGTCCTGACTTTC CASSLVFNVLTF . TRBJ2-6 TRBV6-2/TRBV6-3 few
TGTGCCAGCAGTTTTACAGGGGACACTGAAGCTTTCTTT CASSFTGDTEAFF TRBD1 TRBJ1-1 TRBV5-5 few
TGTGCCAGTAGTATAGCCCCGTACAGGAACAATCAGCCCCAGCATTTT CASSIAPYRNNQPQHF . TRBJ1-5 TRBV19 many
TGTGCCATCAGTGAACGGACAGGAAGCACAGATACGCAGTATTTT CAISERTGSTDTQYF TRBD1 TRBJ2-3 TRBV10-3 many
TGCAGTGCTAGAGGGCGGGAGAGTTTCTCTGGGGCCAACGTCCTGACTTTC CSARGRESFSGANVLTF TRBD2 TRBJ2-6 TRBV20-1 few
TGTGCCAGCAGCCCTGGACTGGGAAACACCATATATTTT CASSPGLGNTIYF . TRBJ1-3 TRBV11-1 many